This record covers a single TCR beta chain. Libraries were prepared by immunoSEQ multiplex PCR; TCRdb keeps only in-frame clonotypes and omits some of them. The sample lists 150,000 to 200,000 clones, approximately 87% occurring once. This specimen comes from a study of cytomegalovirus exposure and HLA in healthy donors. The sample consisted of PBMCs. The sequence was collected from a woman aged 25 to 39 in good health and CMV-seronegative.

CDR3 protein: CASSPGQSYTF. CDR3 DNA sequence: TGTGCCAGCAGCCCCGGACAGAGCTACACCTTC. V and J are TRBV7-2 and TRBJ1-2, with D possibly matching TRBD1 (6 bases). The CDR3 runs 11 residues. Deletions cut 5 bases from V and 9 bases from J, with 10 bases between. CDR1 and CDR2 from the germline V gene are SGHTA and FQGNSA.